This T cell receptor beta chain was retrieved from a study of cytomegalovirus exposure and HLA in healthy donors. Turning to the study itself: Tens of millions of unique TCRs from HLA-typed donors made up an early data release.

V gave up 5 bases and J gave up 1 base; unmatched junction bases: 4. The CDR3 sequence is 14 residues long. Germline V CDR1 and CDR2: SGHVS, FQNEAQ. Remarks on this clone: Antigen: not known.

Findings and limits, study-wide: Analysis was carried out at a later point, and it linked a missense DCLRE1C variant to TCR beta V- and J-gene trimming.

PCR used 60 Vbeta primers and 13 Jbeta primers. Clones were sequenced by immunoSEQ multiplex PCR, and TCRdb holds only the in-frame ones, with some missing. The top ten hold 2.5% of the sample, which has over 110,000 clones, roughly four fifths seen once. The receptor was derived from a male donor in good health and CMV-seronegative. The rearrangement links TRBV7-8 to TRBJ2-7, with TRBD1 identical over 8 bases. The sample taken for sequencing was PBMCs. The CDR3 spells CASSLRTGSYEQYF. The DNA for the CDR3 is TGTGCCAGCAGCCTCCGGACAGGGTCCTACGAGCAGTACTTC. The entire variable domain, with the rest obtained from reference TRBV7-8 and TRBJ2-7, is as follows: GAGVSQSPRYKVAKRGQDVALRCDPISGHVSLFWYQQALGQGPEFLTYFQNEAQLDKSGLPSDRFFAERPEGSVSTLKIQRTQQEDSAVYLCASSLRTGSYEQYFGPGTRLTVT.